This T cell receptor (beta chain) was observed in a study of blood T cell repertoires in COVID-19. At the level of the study: From the United States, Italy and Spain came samples of acute and convalescent COVID-19. T cells, B-cell-depleted T cells, or PBMCs supplied cDNA or gDNA.

This clone is a singleton in its sample. How the authors handled the data: Cell counts per sample came from amplifying reference gene primers. This table comes from immunoSEQ multiplex PCR, and its TCRdb copy is limited to in-frame clones, with some not included. V and J calls and clone size are those listed in that table; D and trimming were worked out from the DNA. The data hold approximately 60,000 clones, with roughly 76% observed a single time. The germline CDR1 and CDR2 sequences are SEHNR and FQNEAQ (reference sequence). The length of the CDR3 is 16 residues. J gave up 4 bases and V 2 bases, and 2 bases lay outside the gene matches.

The sequencing sample was made of peripheral blood. The gene calls are TRBV7-9 and TRBJ2-2; 12 bases match TRBD2. The receptor's source is a man aged 50 to 59 with active or convalescent COVID-19. CDR3 residues: CASSLPSGGATGELFF. CDR3 in DNA: TGTGCCAGCAGCTTACCTAGCGGGGGGGCCACCGGGGAGCTGTTTTTT.